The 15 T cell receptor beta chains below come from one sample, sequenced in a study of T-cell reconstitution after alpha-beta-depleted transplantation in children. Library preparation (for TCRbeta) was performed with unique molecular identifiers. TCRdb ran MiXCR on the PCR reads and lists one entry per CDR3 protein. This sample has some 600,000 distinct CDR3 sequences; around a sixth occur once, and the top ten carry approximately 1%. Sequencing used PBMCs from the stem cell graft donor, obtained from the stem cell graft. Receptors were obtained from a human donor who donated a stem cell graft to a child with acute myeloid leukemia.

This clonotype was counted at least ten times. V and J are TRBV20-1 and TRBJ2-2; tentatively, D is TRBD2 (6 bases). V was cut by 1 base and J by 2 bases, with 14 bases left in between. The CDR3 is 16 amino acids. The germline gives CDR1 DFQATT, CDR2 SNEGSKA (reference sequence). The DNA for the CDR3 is TGCAGTGCTAGAGCCGCGGGACTCTTAAACACCGGGGAGCTGTTTTTT. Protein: CSARAAGLLNTGELFF.

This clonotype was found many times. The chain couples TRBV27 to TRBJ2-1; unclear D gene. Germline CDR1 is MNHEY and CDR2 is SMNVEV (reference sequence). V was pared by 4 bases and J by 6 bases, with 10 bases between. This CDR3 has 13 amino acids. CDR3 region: CASSSSMGNEQFF. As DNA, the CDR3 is TGTGCCAGCAGTTCCTCCATGGGCAATGAGCAGTTCTTC.

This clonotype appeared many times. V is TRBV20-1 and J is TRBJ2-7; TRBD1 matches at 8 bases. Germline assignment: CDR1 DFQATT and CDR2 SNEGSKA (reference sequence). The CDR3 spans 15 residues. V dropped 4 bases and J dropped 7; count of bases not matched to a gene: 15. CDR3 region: CSATGQGTPSWEQYV. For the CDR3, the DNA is TGCAGTGCTACAGGACAGGGTACCCCCTCCTGGGAGCAGTACGTC.

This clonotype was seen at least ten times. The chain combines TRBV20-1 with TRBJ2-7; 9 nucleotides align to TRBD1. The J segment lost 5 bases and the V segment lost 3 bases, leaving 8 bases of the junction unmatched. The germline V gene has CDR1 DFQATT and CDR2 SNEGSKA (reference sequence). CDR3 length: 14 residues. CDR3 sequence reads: CSASTGQGRDEQYF. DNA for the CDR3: TGCAGTGCTAGCACCGGACAGGGGAGAGACGAGCAGTACTTC.

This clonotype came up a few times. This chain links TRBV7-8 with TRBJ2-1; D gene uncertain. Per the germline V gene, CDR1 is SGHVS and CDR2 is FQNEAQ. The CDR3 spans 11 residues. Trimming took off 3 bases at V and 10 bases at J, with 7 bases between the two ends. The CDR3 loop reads CASSFRREQFF. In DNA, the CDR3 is TGTGCCAGCAGCTTTCGGCGCGAGCAGTTCTTC.

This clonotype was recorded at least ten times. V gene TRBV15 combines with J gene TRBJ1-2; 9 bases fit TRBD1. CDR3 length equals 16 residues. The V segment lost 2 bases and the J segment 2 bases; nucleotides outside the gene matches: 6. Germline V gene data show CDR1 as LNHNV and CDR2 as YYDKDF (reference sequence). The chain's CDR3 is CATSRHGTGRNYGYTF. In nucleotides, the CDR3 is TGTGCCACCAGCAGACACGGGACAGGGAGGAACTATGGCTACACCTTC. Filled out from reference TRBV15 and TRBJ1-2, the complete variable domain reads DAMVIQNPRYQVTQFGKPVTLSCSQTLNHNVMYWYQQKSSQAPKLLFHYYDKDFNNEADTPDNFQSRRPNTSFCFLDIRSPGLGDTAMYLCATSRHGTGRNYGYTFGSGTRLTVV.

CDR3 loop: CASSQDRAPGANVLTF. The CDR3 DNA follows: TGCGCCAGCAGCCAAGATCGGGCACCTGGGGCCAACGTCCTGACTTTC. This chain links TRBV4-3 with TRBJ2-6; D unclear. Per germline, CDR1 LGHNA and CDR2 YSLEER. Trimming left V 0 bases short and J 2 bases short, with 8 bases between. The CDR3 extends over 16 amino acids.

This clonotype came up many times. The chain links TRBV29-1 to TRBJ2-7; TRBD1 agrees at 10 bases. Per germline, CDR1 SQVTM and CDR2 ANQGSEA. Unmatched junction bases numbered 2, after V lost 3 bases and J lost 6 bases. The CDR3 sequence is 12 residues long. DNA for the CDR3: TGCAGCGTTGAGGGGACAGGGGTCGAGCAGTACTTC. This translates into CSVEGTGVEQYF.

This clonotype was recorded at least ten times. The CDR3 here is CSVEDRRQGYTQYF. The DNA of the CDR3 is TGCAGCGTTGAAGATCGACGACAGGGGTATACGCAGTATTTT. The J gene is TRBJ2-3, the V gene TRBV29-1; 8 bases are a match to TRBD1. The V gene end was trimmed by 0 bases and the J gene end by 7 bases; junction bases not matched to a gene: 6. Germline V CDR1 and CDR2: SQVTM, ANQGSEA. There are 14 residues in the CDR3.

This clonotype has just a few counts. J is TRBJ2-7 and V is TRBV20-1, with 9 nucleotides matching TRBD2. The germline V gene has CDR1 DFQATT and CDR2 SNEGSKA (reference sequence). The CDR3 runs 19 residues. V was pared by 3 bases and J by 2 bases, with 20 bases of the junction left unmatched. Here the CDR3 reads CSASPQRGALRHNPYEQYV. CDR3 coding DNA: TGCAGTGCTAGTCCCCAGCGGGGGGCCTTAAGACATAATCCCTACGAGCAGTACGTC.

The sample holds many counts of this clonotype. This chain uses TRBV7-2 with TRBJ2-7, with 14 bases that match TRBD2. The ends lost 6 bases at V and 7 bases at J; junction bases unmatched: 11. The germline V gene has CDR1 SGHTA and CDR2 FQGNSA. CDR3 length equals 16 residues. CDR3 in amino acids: CASRTSGGGLGGEQYF. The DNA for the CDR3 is TGTGCCAGCAGGACTAGCGGGGGGGGATTGGGAGGAGAGCAGTACTTC.

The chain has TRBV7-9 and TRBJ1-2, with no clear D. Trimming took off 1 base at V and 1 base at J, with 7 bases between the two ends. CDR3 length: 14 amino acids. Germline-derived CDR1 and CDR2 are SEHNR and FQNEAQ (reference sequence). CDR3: CASSLDGDNYGYTF. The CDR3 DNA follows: TGTGCCAGCAGCTTAGACGGGGATAACTATGGCTACACCTTC. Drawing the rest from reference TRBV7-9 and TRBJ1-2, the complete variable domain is DTGVSQNPRHKITKRGQNVTFRCDPISEHNRLYWYRQTLGQGPEFLTYFQNEAQLEKSRLLSDRFSAERPKGSFSTLEIQRTEQGDSAMYLCASSLDGDNYGYTFGSGTRLTVV.

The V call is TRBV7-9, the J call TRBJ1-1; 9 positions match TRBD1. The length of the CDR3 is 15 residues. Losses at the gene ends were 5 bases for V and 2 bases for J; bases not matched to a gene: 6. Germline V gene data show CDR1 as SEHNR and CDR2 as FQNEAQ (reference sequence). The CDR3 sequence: CASSTGGAVNTEAFF. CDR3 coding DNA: TGTGCCAGCAGCACAGGGGGCGCGGTCAACACTGAAGCTTTCTTT.

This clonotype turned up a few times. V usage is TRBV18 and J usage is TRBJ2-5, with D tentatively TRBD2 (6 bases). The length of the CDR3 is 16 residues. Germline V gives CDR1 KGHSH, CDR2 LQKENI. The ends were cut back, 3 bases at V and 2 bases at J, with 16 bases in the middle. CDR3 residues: CASSPRTTYSQETQYF. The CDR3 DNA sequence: TGTGCCAGCTCACCGCGGACTACCTACTCTCAAGAGACCCAGTACTTC.

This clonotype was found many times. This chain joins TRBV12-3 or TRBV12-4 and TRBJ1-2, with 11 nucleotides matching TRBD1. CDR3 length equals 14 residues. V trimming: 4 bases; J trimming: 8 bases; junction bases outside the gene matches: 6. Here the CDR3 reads CASSSGQGARGYTF. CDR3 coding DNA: TGTGCCAGCAGTTCCGGACAGGGGGCAAGGGGCTACACCTTC.